This TCR beta chain was identified during a study of CD8 T cells in ankylosing spondylitis. Findings of the study overall: About 8 highly homologous variants made up a TCR beta motif, and this motif appeared characteristic of ankylosing spondylitis blood. Significantly higher representation of disease-linked clones was reported for matched ankylosing spondylitis synovial fluid. Disease-linked clones were found to be CD8+ and relatively rare in peripheral blood.

This clonotype was counted a few times. Its antigen is unidentified. Using quantitative 5'-RACE with molecular barcodes, the authors made TCR beta libraries. MiXCR, applied by TCRdb to the 5' RACE reads, yields one record per CDR3 protein. Of around 35,000 distinct CDR3 sequences in the sample, under 15% were seen once. After removal of 8 bases from V and 5 bases from J, the junction contained 8 bases not matched to a gene. This CDR3 spans 13 amino acids. Germline CDR1 and CDR2: MDHEN and SYDVKM. Sequencing was carried out using synovial fluid, either unsorted or a sorted T cell fraction (not recorded which). This receptor was identified in a male donor with ankylosing spondylitis. The V gene is TRBV28, the J gene TRBJ2-5; 7 positions match TRBD1. DNA for the CDR3: TGTGCCAGCGGTAGACAGGGCGAGGAGACCCAGTACTTC. As protein: CASGRQGEETQYF.